Below, 4 T cell receptor beta chains from the same sample are listed, as sequenced in a study of T cells in Graves' hyperthyroidism and ophthalmopathy. The TCR beta CDR3 regions underwent amplification using RNA transcripts as the source. The TCR CDR3 first-round RT-PCR relied on the HTBI primer set. TCRdb used MiXCR to reprocess the multiplex PCR reads, holding one entry per CDR3 protein. This table has 750,000 to 900,000 distinct CDR3 sequences, 38% appearing once. The sequenced sample was blood. The receptors originated from a man aged 18 to 29 with Graves' hyperthyroidism.

The chain employs TRBV5-1 and TRBJ2-2, with D perhaps TRBD2 (5 bases). Germline lookup yields CDR1 SGHRS and CDR2 YFSETQ. V lost 4 bases to trimming and J lost 1 base, with 8 bases between them. The CDR3 has 14 amino acids. CDR3 sequence: CASSGLQNTGELFF. The CDR3 bases are TGCGCCAGCAGCGGACTTCAGAACACCGGGGAGCTGTTTTTT.

The chain combines TRBV5-4 with TRBJ2-5, with 13 bases matching TRBD2. Germline V gene sequence: CDR1 SGHNT, CDR2 YYREEE (reference sequence). The CDR3 spans 15 residues. Trimming removed 4 bases from V and 13 bases from J; junction bases left unmatched: 13. The DNA for the CDR3 is TGTGCCAGCAGCCTACCGCGACTAGCGGGGGGCCATCGGTACTTC. The encoded protein is CASSLPRLAGGHRYF.

The V and J genes are TRBV7-9 and TRBJ1-1; D perhaps matches TRBD1 (6 bases). Trimming cost V 1 base and J 5 bases, with 14 bases left between them. Germline loops: CDR1 SEHNR, CDR2 FQNEAQ (reference sequence). This CDR3 has 15 amino acids. The CDR3 bases are TGTGCCAGCAGCTTAGGGGGGGCCTCGGGTACTGAAGCTTTCTTT. Its translation: CASSLGGASGTEAFF.

This clonotype showed up just a few times. This chain links TRBV7-8 with TRBJ1-5, with 7 positions matching TRBD1. This CDR3 is built from 12 residues. From germline, CDR1 is SGHVS and CDR2 FQNEAQ. CDR3 amino acids: CAAWGQTQPQHF. The CDR3 DNA follows: TGTGCGGCCTGGGGACAGACTCAGCCCCAGCATTTT. Full variable domain (remainder filled in from reference TRBV7-8 and TRBJ1-5): GAGVSQSPRYKVAKRGQDVALRCDPISGHVSLFWYQQALGQGPEFLTYFQNEAQLDKSGLPSDRFFAERPEGSVSTLKIQRTQQEDSAVYLCAAWGQTQPQHFGDGTRLSIL.